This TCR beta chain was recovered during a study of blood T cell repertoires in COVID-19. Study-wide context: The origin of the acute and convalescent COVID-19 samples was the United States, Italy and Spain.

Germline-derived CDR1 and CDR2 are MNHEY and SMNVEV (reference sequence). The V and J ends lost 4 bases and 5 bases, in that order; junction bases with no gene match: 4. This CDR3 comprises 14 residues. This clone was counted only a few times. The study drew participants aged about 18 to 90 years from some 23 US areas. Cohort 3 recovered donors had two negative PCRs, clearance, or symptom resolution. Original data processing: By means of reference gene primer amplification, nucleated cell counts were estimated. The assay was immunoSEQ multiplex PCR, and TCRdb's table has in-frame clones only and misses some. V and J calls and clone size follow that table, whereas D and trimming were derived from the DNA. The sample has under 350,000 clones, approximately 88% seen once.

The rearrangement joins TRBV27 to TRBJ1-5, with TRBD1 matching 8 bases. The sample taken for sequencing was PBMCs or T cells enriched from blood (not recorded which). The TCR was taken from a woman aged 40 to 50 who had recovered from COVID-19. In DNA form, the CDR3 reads TGTGCCAGCAGTTCGGAACAGGGGGATCAGCCCCAGCATTTT. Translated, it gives CASSSEQGDQPQHF.